This TCR beta chain came from a study of blood T cell repertoires in COVID-19. Looking at the study overall: Donors in the United States, Italy and Spain gave samples during acute or convalescent COVID-19. In each case, the material was cDNA or gDNA derived from T cells, B-cell-depleted T cells, or PBMCs.

This clone was counted between two and nine times. The germline CDR1 and CDR2 sequences are SQVTM and ANQGSEA. This CDR3 spans 15 amino acids. Trimming removed 0 bases from V and 2 bases from J; junction bases left unmatched: 4. Produced via immunoSEQ multiplex PCR; TCRdb's table is partial and in-frame only. The sample lists some 93,000 clones; approximately 82% were seen once. Material for sequencing was peripheral blood. This receptor was identified in an older man with acute or convalescent COVID-19. The V call is TRBV29-1, the J call TRBJ2-1; TRBD1 agrees at 7 bases. The CDR3 protein is CSVEDTGVTYNEQFF. The CDR3 coding sequence is TGCAGCGTTGAAGATACAGGGGTGACCTACAATGAGCAGTTCTTC.